The 11 T cell receptor beta chains listed next were all sequenced from one sample in a study of molecular identifiers for immune sequencing clone quantification. TCRdb used MiXCR to reprocess the PCR reads, holding one entry per CDR3 protein. The top ten hold around 0.74% of the sample, which has over 300,000 distinct CDR3 sequences, roughly a quarter seen once. The sequenced sample consisted of naive CD8+ T cells from blood, with Jurkat cell RNA spiked in. The subset here: FACS-sorted CD8+CD4-CCR7+CD45RA+ naive T cells. The receptors here all came from a human donor in good health. Some libraries in this study had Jurkat cell RNA spiked in.

There are a few counts of this clonotype. This rearrangement joins TRBV30 to TRBJ2-3, with D hard to call. The CDR3 spans 15 residues. V was cut by 0 bases and J by 0 bases, with 10 bases left in between. The germline CDR1 and CDR2 sequences are GTSNPN and SVGIG (reference sequence). CDR3 DNA sequence: TGTGCCTGGAGTGTGCTCGGGCCCAGCACAGATACGCAGTATTTT. It codes for CAWSVLGPSTDTQYF. Supplemented by reference TRBV30 and TRBJ2-3, the full variable domain reads SQTIHQWPATLVQPVGSPLSLECTVEGTSNPNLYWYRQAAGRGLQLLFYSVGIGQISSEVPQNLSASRPQDRQFILSSKKLLLSDSGFYLCAWSVLGPSTDTQYFGPGTRLTVL.

Ten or more counts support this clonotype. This chain joins TRBV28 and TRBJ2-3; D is tentatively TRBD1 or TRBD2 (7 bases each). The germline CDR1 and CDR2 sequences are MDHEN and SYDVKM. Trimming shortened V by 3 bases and J by 5 bases, and 15 bases separated the two germline ends. This CDR3 is built from 15 residues. The CDR3 sequence: CASSFYRGGLDTQYF. For the CDR3, the DNA is TGTGCCAGCAGTTTTTACAGGGGAGGGTTAGATACGCAGTATTTT.

This clonotype has at least ten counts. This chain connects TRBV7-2 to TRBJ2-7; maybe TRBD1 (6 bases). Trimming cost V 5 bases and J 6 bases, with 14 bases left between them. Germline V gives CDR1 SGHTA, CDR2 FQGNSA. The CDR3 spans 13 residues. This chain's CDR3 is CASSQGWGLEQYF. CDR3 DNA: TGTGCCAGCAGCCAAGGGTGGGGGCTCGAGCAGTACTTC.

A few counts support this clonotype. The rearrangement uses TRBV4-1 and TRBJ2-2; 8 bases match TRBD2. Germline lookup yields CDR1 MGHRA and CDR2 YSYEKL. V was clipped by 3 bases and J by 3 bases; unmatched bases: 6. This CDR3 spans 16 amino acids. This chain's CDR3 is CASSHRAGVDTGELFF. In nucleotides, the CDR3 is TGCGCCAGCAGCCACAGAGCGGGGGTGGACACCGGGGAGCTGTTTTTT.

This clonotype was counted many times. The rearrangement uses TRBV7-6 and TRBJ1-2; D may be TRBD1 (6 bases). The germline V gene encodes CDR1 SGHVS and CDR2 FNYEAQ. This CDR3 has 15 amino acids. Trimming shortened V by 5 bases and J by 6 bases, and 19 bases separated the two germline ends. The CDR3 region has the DNA TGTGCCAGCAGCCCGCGGGACACCTATCCTAATGGCTACACCTTC. Amino acid sequence: CASSPRDTYPNGYTF. The variable domain in full, completed from reference TRBV7-6 and TRBJ1-2, reads GAGVSQSPRYKVTKRGQDVALRCDPISGHVSLYWYRQALGQGPEFLTYFNYEAQQDKSGLPNDRFSAERPEGSISTLTIQRTEQRDSAMYRCASSPRDTYPNGYTFGSGTRLTVV.

This clonotype was recorded a few times. The V gene is TRBV7-9, the J gene TRBJ2-3; 7 positions match TRBD2. The V gene end was trimmed by 4 bases and the J gene end by 4 bases; junction bases not matched to a gene: 11. The CDR3 is made up of 16 amino acids. The germline V gene has CDR1 SEHNR and CDR2 FQNEAQ (reference sequence). The DNA for the CDR3 is TGTGCCAGCAGCTCTAACAAAGGGGAGGGTCCAGATACGCAGTATTTT. It translates to CASSSNKGEGPDTQYF. The full variable domain, its missing parts supplied by reference TRBV7-9 and TRBJ2-3, is DTGVSQNPRHKITKRGQNVTFRCDPISEHNRLYWYRQTLGQGPEFLTYFQNEAQLEKSRLLSDRFSAERPKGSFSTLEIQRTEQGDSAMYLCASSSNKGEGPDTQYFGPGTRLTVL.

The chain couples TRBV30 to TRBJ2-3; TRBD2 might be the D (6 bases). This CDR3 comprises 14 residues. Germline lookup yields CDR1 GTSNPN and CDR2 SVGIG (reference sequence). Trimming left V 3 bases short and J 4 bases short, with 14 bases between. CDR3 bases: TGTGCCTGGAGCGGGAGCGCTGGCGCAGATACGCAGTATTTT. Translation: CAWSGSAGADTQYF.

As for this clonotype: This may come from a read error, since a much larger clone is one base off. The chain employs TRBV29-1 and TRBJ2-7; 7 bases map to TRBD1. This CDR3 region has 14 residues. CDR1 and CDR2 (germline): SQVTM, ANQGSEA. The CDR3 sequence: CSVLRAGTEYEHYF. The CDR3 coding sequence is TGCAGCGTTCTCCGAGCCGGGACAGAATACGAGCACTACTTC.

The chain combines TRBV28 with TRBJ2-5, with 12 bases fitting TRBD2. The CDR3 is 16 residues long. With 4 bases clipped from V and 3 bases from J, the junction kept 6 bases outside the gene matches. CDR1 MDHEN and CDR2 SYDVKM come from the germline V gene. CDR3 sequence: CASSCGLAGTEETQYF. Written as DNA, the CDR3 is TGTGCCAGCAGTTGCGGACTAGCGGGAACTGAAGAGACCCAGTACTTC. The variable domain in full, completed from reference TRBV28 and TRBJ2-5, reads DVKVTQSSRYLVKRTGEKVFLECVQDMDHENMFWYRQDPGLGLRLIYFSYDVKMKEKGDIPEGYSVSREKKERFSLILESASTNQTSMYLCASSCGLAGTEETQYFGPGTRLLVL.

Many counts were recorded for this clonotype. V usage is TRBV2 and J usage is TRBJ1-5; TRBD1 might be the D (6 bases). Germline V gives CDR1 SNHLY, CDR2 FYNNEI. This CDR3 region has 18 residues. Trimming took off 5 bases at V and 1 base at J, with 21 bases between the two ends. The CDR3: CASSPISSRGLSNQPQHF. For the CDR3, the DNA is TGTGCCAGCAGTCCTATATCTTCCAGGGGATTAAGCAATCAGCCCCAGCATTTT.

This sequence joins TRBV12-3 or TRBV12-4 and TRBJ2-2; TRBD1 aligns across 10 bases. V lost 7 bases and J lost 6; bases outside the gene matches: 20. This CDR3 is built from 19 residues. The CDR3 sequence: CASKPRMTGGPPGAGELFF. The DNA of the CDR3 is TGTGCCAGCAAACCTCGTATGACAGGGGGCCCTCCCGGGGCCGGGGAGCTGTTTTTT.